A single T cell receptor (beta chain) is shown here with its context. The data originate from a study of blood T cell repertoires in COVID-19. The overall study: There were acute and convalescent COVID-19 samples, and they came from the United States, Italy and Spain.

TCRdb's table, derived via immunoSEQ multiplex PCR, lists solely in-frame clones and lacks some. The sample has about 170,000 clones, about 86% seen once. V lost 0 bases and J 6 bases, leaving 9 bases between the germline ends. The germline V gene has CDR1 SGHRS and CDR2 YFSETQ. This CDR3 is built from 13 residues. This clonotype was sampled from a woman aged 70-85 years who had recovered from COVID-19. The chain couples TRBV5-1 to TRBJ1-2; D gene unclear. What was sequenced was peripheral blood. CDR3 DNA sequence: TGCGCCAGCAGCTTGGGGGGAGCGGATGGCTACACCTTC. Protein sequence: CASSLGGADGYTF.